This TCR beta chain derives from a study of shared clonotypes between healthy human individuals. On this clone: As yet, its antigen is unknown.

This CDR3 is built from 16 residues. The germline CDR1 and CDR2 sequences are MNHEY and SMNVEV (reference sequence). J gave up 2 bases and V 8 bases, and 10 bases lay outside the gene matches. Study-wide points: In contrast to clonotypes shared by all four donors, non-shared clonotypes had lower generation probabilities.

Some clones are missing from TCRdb's copy, which holds only in-frame ones; the method was immunoSEQ multiplex PCR. The sample records roughly 1,000,000 clones, 75% to 85% being singletons. Sample: memory CD4+ T cells from PBMCs. Subset indicated: CD45RA-negative fraction. The chain is built from TRBV27 and TRBJ2-1, with 9 positions matching TRBD2. This clonotype was obtained from a young man in good health. Some clones in this sample may be carry-over from other donors' samples. The CDR3, as DNA: TGTGCCAGCCGCGGGGTAGCGGGAGTTCCCTACAATGAGCAGTTCTTC. Residues: CASRGVAGVPYNEQFF.